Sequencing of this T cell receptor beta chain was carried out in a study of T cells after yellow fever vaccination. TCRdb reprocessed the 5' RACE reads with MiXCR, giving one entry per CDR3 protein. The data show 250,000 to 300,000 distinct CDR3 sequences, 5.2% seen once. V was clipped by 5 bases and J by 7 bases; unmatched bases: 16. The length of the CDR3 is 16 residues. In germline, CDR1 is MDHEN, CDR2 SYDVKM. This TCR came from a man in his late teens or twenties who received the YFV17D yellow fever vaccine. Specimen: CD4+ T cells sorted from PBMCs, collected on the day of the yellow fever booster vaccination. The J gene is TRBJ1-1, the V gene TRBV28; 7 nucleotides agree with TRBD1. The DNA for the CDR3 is TGTGCCAGCAGTCTTCACCCTTTAGGGGGCTATGGTGAAGCTTTCTTT. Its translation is CASSLHPLGGYGEAFF.